This TCR beta chain was found in a study of blood T cell repertoires in COVID-19. In the study overall: The United States, Italy and Spain were the sources of the acute and convalescent COVID-19 samples. Sources were T cells, B-cell-depleted T cells, or PBMCs; the material itself was cDNA or gDNA.

Original processing notes: Amplification of reference gene primers was used by the study to estimate nucleated cell counts. Method: immunoSEQ multiplex PCR; TCRdb's copy keeps in-frame clones and lacks some. V and J calls and clone size are those listed in that table; D and trimming were worked out from the DNA. The table records 95,000 to 150,000 clones, about 90% of them present only once. Germline-derived CDR1 and CDR2 are LNHDA and SQIVND (reference sequence). The CDR3 loop spans 16 amino acids. The V segment lost 7 bases and the J segment 4 bases; nucleotides outside the gene matches: 9. The V gene is TRBV19, the J gene TRBJ2-3, with 12 bases lining up with TRBD1. Specimen: peripheral blood. The source is a woman in her forties or fifties with active or convalescent COVID-19. In DNA, the CDR3 is TGTGCCAGTACCCCCTGGGGGACAGGGGGCGCAGATACGCAGTATTTT. Amino acids: CASTPWGTGGADTQYF. The full variable domain, rest sourced from reference TRBV19 and TRBJ2-3, is DGGITQSPKYLFRKEGQNVTLSCEQNLNHDAMYWYRQDPGQGLRLIYYSQIVNDFQKGDIAEGYSVSREKKESFPLTVTSAQKNPTAFYLCASTPWGTGGADTQYFGPGTRLTVL.